This T cell receptor beta chain was identified during a study of regulatory T cells in long-lasting Graves disease. This clonotype was observed many times. The antigen is not known. The CDR3 has 14 residues. The junction had 5 bases not matched to a gene; V was cut back by 5 bases and J by 5 bases. Relying on iRepertoire HTBI primers and Arm-PCR of CDR3 regions, the team built TCR beta libraries. In TCRdb, the multiplex PCR reads were re-called with MiXCR into one record per CDR3 protein. This table has about 660,000 distinct CDR3 sequences, approximately 29% appearing once. Time point meaning: persistent/refractory GD, antithyroid drugs over 5 years with positive TRAb. Generation of the TCR library employed RNA extracted from PBMCs. Whole-study results and caveats: Clonotypes that were public and shared totalled a few thousand in persistent patients versus 966 in new patients. The study found TRBV28, TRBJ1-2 and TRBJ2-5 favored in persistent disease.

The TCR comes from a female donor with Graves disease. The chain employs TRBV12-3 or TRBV12-4 and TRBJ1-1; 10 bases map to TRBD1. The sample in question was peripheral blood mononuclear cells (PBMCs), obtained when the disease was refractory, from a patient treated with antithyroid drugs. The CDR3 DNA reads TGTGCCAGCAGTCGCCGACAGGGGGCAACTGAAGCTTTCTTT. It encodes CASSRRQGATEAFF.